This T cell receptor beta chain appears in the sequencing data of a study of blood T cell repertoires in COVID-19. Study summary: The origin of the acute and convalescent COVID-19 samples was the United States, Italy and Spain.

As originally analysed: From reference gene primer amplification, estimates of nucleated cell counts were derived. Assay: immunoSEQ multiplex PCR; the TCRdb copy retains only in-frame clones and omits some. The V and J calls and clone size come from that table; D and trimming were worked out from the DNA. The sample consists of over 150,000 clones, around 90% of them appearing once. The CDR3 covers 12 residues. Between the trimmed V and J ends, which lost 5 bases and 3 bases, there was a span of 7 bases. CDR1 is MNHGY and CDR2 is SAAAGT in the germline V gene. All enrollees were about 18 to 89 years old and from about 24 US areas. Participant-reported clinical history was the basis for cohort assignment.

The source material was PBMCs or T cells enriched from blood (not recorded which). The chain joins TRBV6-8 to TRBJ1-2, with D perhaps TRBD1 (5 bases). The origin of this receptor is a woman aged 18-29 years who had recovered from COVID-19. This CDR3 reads CASSTQDYGYTF. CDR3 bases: TGTGCCAGCAGTACACAGGACTATGGCTACACCTTC.